The rows below give T cell receptor beta chains drawn from one sample of a study of T cells in Graves' hyperthyroidism and ophthalmopathy. TCRdb analysed the multiplex PCR reads with MiXCR anew, one entry per CDR3 protein. The sample comprises 600,000 or so distinct CDR3 sequences, roughly 14% of which are singletons, and under 15% rests with the top ten. The specimen was blood. All receptors come from a woman between 50 and 59 years old with Graves' ophthalmopathy. Each CDR3 is given with its conserved first and last residue. Fields, in order: V gene, clone size, D gene, J gene, CDR3 protein, CDR3 DNA. D genes are given only for firm matches. The size of a clone is reported for some rows only, either as once, few or many, or as a class for expanded clones.

TRBV19	-	TRBD2	TRBJ2-7	CASRDSGSRYEQYF	TGTGCCAGTAGGGACAGCGGGAGTAGGTACGAGCAGTACTTC
TRBV19	-	-	TRBJ2-2	CATEAHANTGELFF	TGTGCCACAGAAGCGCATGCGAACACCGGGGAGCTGTTTTTT
TRBV5-4	-	-	TRBJ2-2	CASSLALVGRVYSGELFF	TGTGCCAGCAGCTTGGCCCTTGTCGGCAGAGTGTATTCCGGGGAGCTGTTTTTT
TRBV14	-	-	TRBJ1-6	CASSQDRGRRISPLHF	TGTGCCAGCAGCCAAGATAGGGGACGAAGGATTTCACCCCTCCACTTT
TRBV5-5	few	-	TRBJ1-1	CASSLRPHSMNTEAFF	TGTGCCAGCAGCTTACGGCCACACTCCATGAACACTGAAGCTTTCTTT
TRBV7-6	many	-	TRBJ2-3	CASSNSNPADTQYF	TGTGCCAGCAGCAACAGTAACCCCGCCGATACGCAGTATTTT
TRBV9	many	-	TRBJ1-1	CASSVVQTANTEAFF	TGTGCCAGCAGCGTAGTGCAGACAGCGAACACTGAAGCTTTCTTT
TRBV2	many	TRBD2	TRBJ2-2	CASSGASGRALGTGELFF	TGTGCCAGCAGTGGTGCTAGCGGGAGGGCCTTAGGCACCGGGGAGCTGTTTTTT
TRBV14	-	-	TRBJ2-2	CASSQASSGELFF	TGTGCCAGCAGCCAAGCTAGTTCCGGGGAGCTGTTTTTT
TRBV20-1	few	TRBD2	TRBJ2-1	CSARTNSGIEQFF	TGCAGTGCTAGGACTAATAGCGGGATTGAGCAGTTCTTC
TRBV28	many	-	TRBJ2-3	CASGPRLKNRHTQYF	TGTGCCAGCGGACCTAGGCTGAAAAACCGGCATACGCAGTATTTT
TRBV29-1	-	-	TRBJ2-7	CSVAGSGGSYEQYF	TGCAGCGTGGCAGGGTCCGGGGGCTCCTACGAGCAGTACTTC
TRBV27	-	TRBD2	TRBJ2-2	CASGQTSWASGRGPGELFF	TGTGCCAGCGGCCAAACGTCGTGGGCTAGCGGGAGGGGACCCGGGGAGCTGTTTTTT
TRBV5-4	once	-	TRBJ1-5	CASSLEGSMWPQHF	TGTGCCAGCAGCTTGGAGGGCTCCATGTGGCCCCAGCATTTT
TRBV29-1	many	-	TRBJ2-2	CSVDQGAGELFF	TGCAGCGTGGACCAGGGCGCCGGGGAGCTGTTTTTT
TRBV9	-	-	TRBJ2-7	CASSVVPGDSYEQYF	TGTGCCAGCAGCGTAGTGCCGGGCGACTCCTACGAGCAGTACTTC
TRBV5-4	-	TRBD2	TRBJ2-1	CASSLAREGGKEQFF	TGTGCCAGCAGCTTGGCGCGGGAGGGCGGGAAGGAGCAGTTCTTC
TRBV24-1	-	TRBD2	TRBJ2-3	CATSDLGGGTDTQYF	TGTGCCACCAGTGATTTAGGCGGGGGAACAGATACGCAGTATTTT
TRBV2	-	-	TRBJ2-5	CASRLGFGQETQYF	TGTGCCAGCAGGTTGGGGTTCGGACAAGAGACCCAGTACTTC
TRBV3-1	many	TRBD2	TRBJ2-1	CASSQVSGSVNEQFF	TGTGCCAGCAGCCAAGTCAGCGGGAGTGTTAATGAGCAGTTCTTC
TRBV6-2/TRBV6-3	-	-	TRBJ2-7	CASRLGQSYEQYF	TGTGCCAGCAGACTAGGACAGAGCTACGAGCAGTACTTC
TRBV29-1	-	-	TRBJ1-1	CSVRDRNTEAFF	TGCAGCGTACGGGACCGAAACACTGAAGCTTTCTTT
TRBV5-4	-	TRBD2	TRBJ2-2	CASSRELAGPRELFF	TGTGCCAGCAGCCGTGAACTAGCGGGGCCCCGGGAGCTGTTTTTT
TRBV12-3/TRBV12-4	many	-	TRBJ1-5	CASLTTRISNQPQHF	TGTGCCAGCTTGACAACTCGGATTAGCAATCAGCCCCAGCATTTT
TRBV30	many	-	TRBJ1-5	CAWRGQHSNQPQHF	TGTGCCTGGAGGGGACAACATAGCAATCAGCCCCAGCATTTT
TRBV5-4	few	-	TRBJ1-1	CASSLLAQGNTEAFF	TGTGCCAGCAGCTTGCTGGCACAGGGGAACACTGAAGCTTTCTTT
TRBV5-1	many	-	TRBJ1-1	CASSWDLNTEAFF	TGCGCCAGCAGCTGGGACCTTAACACTGAAGCTTTCTTT
TRBV7-2	few	-	TRBJ2-7	CASTIGSPQGEQYF	TGTGCCAGCACTATAGGGTCCCCACAGGGCGAGCAGTACTTC
TRBV20-1	many	TRBD2	TRBJ2-1	CSARDLAGVNEQFF	TGCAGTGCTAGAGATCTAGCGGGAGTTAATGAGCAGTTCTTC
TRBV3-1	many	-	TRBJ1-6	CASSQGEGIPLHF	TGTGCCAGCAGCCAAGGGGAGGGGATACCCCTCCACTTT
TRBV10-3	-	TRBD2	TRBJ2-1	CAISESPSGRATGQFF	TGTGCCATCAGTGAGTCGCCTAGCGGGAGGGCGACTGGGCAGTTCTTC
TRBV18	many	-	TRBJ2-2	CASSPSSALSWELFF	TGTGCCAGCTCACCGTCGTCGGCGTTGTCTTGGGAGCTGTTTTTT
TRBV12-3/TRBV12-4	many	TRBD1	TRBJ2-5	CASSWDRGETQYF	TGTGCCAGCAGTTGGGACAGGGGGGAGACCCAGTACTTC
TRBV4-3	-	-	TRBJ2-7	CASSQKTSYEQYF	TGCGCCAGCAGCCAGAAAACCTCCTACGAGCAGTACTTC
TRBV19	few	TRBD2	TRBJ2-1	CASSAGLAWEQFF	TGTGCCAGTAGTGCGGGACTAGCTTGGGAGCAGTTCTTC
TRBV27	few	-	TRBJ2-2	CASSTGRDAAPANTGELFF	TGTGCCAGCAGTACTGGGCGGGACGCGGCCCCGGCGAACACCGGGGAGCTGTTTTTT
TRBV5-6	many	-	TRBJ2-7	CASSLGYKMNYEQYF	TGTGCCAGCAGCTTGGGTTACAAAATGAACTACGAGCAGTACTTC
TRBV11-2	-	-	TRBJ2-1	CASSLDPSGFYNEQFF	TGTGCCAGCAGCTTAGATCCCAGCGGCTTCTACAATGAGCAGTTCTTC
TRBV14	few	-	TRBJ1-6	CASSQTSGAPLHF	TGTGCCAGCAGCCAAACTTCAGGGGCACCCCTCCACTTT